The clone carrying this T cell receptor (beta chain) was seen a few times. Its target is unknown. Excluded: other autoimmune disease, uncontrolled infection, pregnancy or lactation. The data stem from a study of Graves' ophthalmopathy and Graves' hyperthyroidism. The authors amplified TCR beta CDR3 regions, and they did so from RNA transcripts for repertoire sequencing. Second-round multiplex PCR came after a first-round RT-PCR that employed HTBI primers. TCRdb re-called the multiplex PCR reads with MiXCR, one entry per CDR3 protein. The profile shows about 550,000 distinct CDR3 sequences, approximately 35% of them singletons. Findings of the study overall: Discrimination between ophthalmopathy and stable hyperthyroidism by a 13-signature model showed roughly 88% sensitivity and about 80% specificity. Progression of ophthalmopathy was predicted by the model with 70% to 71% sensitivity and under 85% specificity.

The germline V and J ends were trimmed by 4 bases and 6 bases, with 19 bases remaining between them. Germline CDR1 SEHNR, CDR2 FQNEAQ (reference sequence). This CDR3 spans 17 amino acids. Sequencing was performed on peripheral blood or thyroid tissue (not recorded which). This TCR was recovered from an adult man with Graves' hyperthyroidism. This chain uses TRBV7-9 with TRBJ1-6; D not resolved. The CDR3 loop reads CASSSNRYREVNSPLHF. The CDR3 nucleotides are TGTGCCAGCAGCTCCAACCGATACAGAGAAGTTAATTCACCCCTCCACTTT.